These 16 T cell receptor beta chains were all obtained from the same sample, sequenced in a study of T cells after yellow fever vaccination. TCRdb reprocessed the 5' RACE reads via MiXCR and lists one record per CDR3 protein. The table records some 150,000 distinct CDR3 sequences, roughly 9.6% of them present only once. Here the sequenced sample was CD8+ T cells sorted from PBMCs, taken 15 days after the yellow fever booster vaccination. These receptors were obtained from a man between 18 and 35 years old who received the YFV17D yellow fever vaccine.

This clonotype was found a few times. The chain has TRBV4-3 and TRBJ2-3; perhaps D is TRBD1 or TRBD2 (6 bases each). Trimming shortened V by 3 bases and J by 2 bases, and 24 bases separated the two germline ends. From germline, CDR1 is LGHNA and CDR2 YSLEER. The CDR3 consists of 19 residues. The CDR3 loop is CASSHCGPTGSGLTDTQYF. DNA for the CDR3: TGCGCCAGCAGCCACTGTGGGCCAACAGGGAGCGGGCTCACAGATACGCAGTATTTT.

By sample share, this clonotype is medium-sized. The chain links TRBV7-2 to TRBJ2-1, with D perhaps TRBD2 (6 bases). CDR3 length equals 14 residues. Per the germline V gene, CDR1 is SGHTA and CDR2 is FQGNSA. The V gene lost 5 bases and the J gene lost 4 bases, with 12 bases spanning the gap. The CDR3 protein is CASSPPEGYNEQFF. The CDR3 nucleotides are TGTGCCAGCAGCCCGCCGGAGGGGTACAATGAGCAGTTCTTC.

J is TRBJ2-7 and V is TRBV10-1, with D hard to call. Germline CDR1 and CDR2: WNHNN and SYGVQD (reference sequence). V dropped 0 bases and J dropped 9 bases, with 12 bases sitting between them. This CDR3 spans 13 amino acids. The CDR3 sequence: CASSESKVPRQYV. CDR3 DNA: TGCGCCAGCAGTGAGTCCAAGGTTCCGAGGCAGTACGTC.

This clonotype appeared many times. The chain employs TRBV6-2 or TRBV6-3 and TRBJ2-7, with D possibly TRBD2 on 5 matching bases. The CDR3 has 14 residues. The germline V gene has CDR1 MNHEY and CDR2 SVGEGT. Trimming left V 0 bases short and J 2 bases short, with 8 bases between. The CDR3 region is CASSYSPGTYEQYF. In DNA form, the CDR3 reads TGTGCCAGCAGTTACTCGCCGGGAACCTACGAGCAGTACTTC.

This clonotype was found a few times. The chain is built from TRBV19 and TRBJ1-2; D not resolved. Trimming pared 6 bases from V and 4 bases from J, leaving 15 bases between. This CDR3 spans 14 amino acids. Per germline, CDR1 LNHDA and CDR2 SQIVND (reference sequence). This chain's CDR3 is CASSWGKDSYGYTF. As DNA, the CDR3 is TGTGCCAGTAGCTGGGGAAAGGATAGCTATGGCTACACCTTC.

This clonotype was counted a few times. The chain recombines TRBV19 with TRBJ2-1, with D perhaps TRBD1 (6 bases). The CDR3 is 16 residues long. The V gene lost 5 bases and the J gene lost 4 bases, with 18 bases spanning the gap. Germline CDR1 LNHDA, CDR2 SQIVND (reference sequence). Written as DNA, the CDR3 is TGTGCCAGTAGTCTACAGGGAAATGGGGCTTACAATGAGCAGTTCTTC. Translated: CASSLQGNGAYNEQFF.

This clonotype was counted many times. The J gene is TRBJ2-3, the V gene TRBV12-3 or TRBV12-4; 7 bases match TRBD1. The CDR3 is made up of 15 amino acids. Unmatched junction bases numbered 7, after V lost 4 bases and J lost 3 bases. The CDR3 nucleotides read TGTGCCAGCAGTTCGGTATACAGGGGAACAGATACGCAGTATTTT. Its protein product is CASSSVYRGTDTQYF.

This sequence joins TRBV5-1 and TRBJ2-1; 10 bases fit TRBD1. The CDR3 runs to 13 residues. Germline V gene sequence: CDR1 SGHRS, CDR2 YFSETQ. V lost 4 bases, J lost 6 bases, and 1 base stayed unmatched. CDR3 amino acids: CASSGTGANEQFF. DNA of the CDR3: TGCGCCAGCAGCGGGACAGGGGCCAATGAGCAGTTCTTC.

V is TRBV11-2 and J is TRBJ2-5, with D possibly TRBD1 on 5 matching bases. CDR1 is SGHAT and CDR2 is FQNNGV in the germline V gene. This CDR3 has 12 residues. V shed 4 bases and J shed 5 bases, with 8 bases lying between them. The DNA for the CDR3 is TGTGCCAGCAGCTGGGCAGGGGAGACCCAGTACTTC. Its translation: CASSWAGETQYF.

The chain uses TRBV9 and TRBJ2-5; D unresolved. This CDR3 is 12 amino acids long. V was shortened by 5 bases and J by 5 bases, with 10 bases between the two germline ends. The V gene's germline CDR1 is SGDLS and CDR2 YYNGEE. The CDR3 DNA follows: TGTGCCAGCAGTGGCTTGGGCGAGACCCAGTACTTC. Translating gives CASSGLGETQYF.

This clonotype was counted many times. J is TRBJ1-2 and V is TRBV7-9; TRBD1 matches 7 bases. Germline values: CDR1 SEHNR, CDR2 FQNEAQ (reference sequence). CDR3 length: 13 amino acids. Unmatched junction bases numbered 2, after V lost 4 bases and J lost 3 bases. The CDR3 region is CASSSDRDYGYTF. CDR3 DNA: TGTGCCAGCAGCTCCGACAGGGACTATGGCTACACCTTC. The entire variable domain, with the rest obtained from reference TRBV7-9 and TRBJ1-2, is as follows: DTGVSQNPRHKITKRGQNVTFRCDPISEHNRLYWYRQTLGQGPEFLTYFQNEAQLEKSRLLSDRFSAERPKGSFSTLEIQRTEQGDSAMYLCASSSDRDYGYTFGSGTRLTVV.

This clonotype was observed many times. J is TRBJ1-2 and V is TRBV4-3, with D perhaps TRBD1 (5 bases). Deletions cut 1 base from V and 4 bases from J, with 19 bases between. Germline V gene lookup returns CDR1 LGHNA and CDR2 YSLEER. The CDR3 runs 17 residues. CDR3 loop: CASSQVPQALGTYGYTF. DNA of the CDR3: TGCGCCAGCAGCCAAGTCCCCCAGGCTTTGGGGACCTATGGCTACACCTTC.

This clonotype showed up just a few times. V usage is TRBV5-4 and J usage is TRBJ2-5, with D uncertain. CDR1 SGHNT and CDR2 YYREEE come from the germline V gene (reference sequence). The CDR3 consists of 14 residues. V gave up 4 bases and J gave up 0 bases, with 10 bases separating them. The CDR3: CASSPGRDQETQYF. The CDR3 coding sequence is TGTGCCAGCAGCCCTGGCCGGGACCAAGAGACCCAGTACTTC.

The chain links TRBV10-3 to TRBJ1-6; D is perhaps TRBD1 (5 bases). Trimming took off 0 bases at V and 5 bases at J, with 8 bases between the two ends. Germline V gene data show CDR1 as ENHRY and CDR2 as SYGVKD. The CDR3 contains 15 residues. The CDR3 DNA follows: TGTGCCATCAGTGAGTCGAGACAGCATAATTCACCCCTCCACTTT. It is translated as CAISESRQHNSPLHF.

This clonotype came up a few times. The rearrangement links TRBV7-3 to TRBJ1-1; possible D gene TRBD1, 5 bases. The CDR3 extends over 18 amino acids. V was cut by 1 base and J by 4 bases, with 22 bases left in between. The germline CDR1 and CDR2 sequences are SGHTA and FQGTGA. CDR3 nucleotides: TGTGCCAGCAGCTTAAGGGGCCCCCGGGACGGCCCAAGCACTGAAGCTTTCTTT. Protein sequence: CASSLRGPRDGPSTEAFF. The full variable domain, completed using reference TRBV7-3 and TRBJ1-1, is GAGVSQTPSNKVTEKGKYVELRCDPISGHTALYWYRQSLGQGPEFLIYFQGTGAADDSGLPNDRFFAVRPEGSVSTLKIQRTERGDSAVYLCASSLRGPRDGPSTEAFFGQGTRLTVV.

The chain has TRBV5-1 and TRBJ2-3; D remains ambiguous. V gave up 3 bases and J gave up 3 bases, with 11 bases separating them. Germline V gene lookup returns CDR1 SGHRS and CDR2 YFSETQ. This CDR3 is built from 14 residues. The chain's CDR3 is CASSSYRLTDTQYF. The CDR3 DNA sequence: TGCGCCAGCAGCTCTTATAGGTTAACAGATACGCAGTATTTT.